This TCR beta chain was documented in a study of blood T cell repertoires in COVID-19. Looking at the study overall: Collection of acute and convalescent COVID-19 samples took place in the United States, Italy and Spain. T cells, B-cell-depleted T cells, or PBMCs provided the cDNA or gDNA that served as material.

Original analysis: It was from reference gene primer amplification that nucleated cell counts were estimated. The assay was immunoSEQ multiplex PCR, and TCRdb's table has in-frame clones only and misses some. That table is the source of V, J and clone size, and D and trimming were worked out from the DNA. The repertoire holds about 170,000 clones, with about 80% as singletons. Germline loops: CDR1 GTSNPN, CDR2 SVGIG (reference sequence). This CDR3 has 13 amino acids. V dropped 5 bases and J dropped 5; count of bases not matched to a gene: 7. The V gene is TRBV30, the J gene TRBJ2-7, with 9 bases identical to TRBD1. The specimen sequenced was peripheral blood. This sequence was found in a man between 65 and 80 years old with active or convalescent COVID-19. The CDR3 is CAWEPGQGHEQYF. Here the CDR3 DNA reads TGTGCCTGGGAACCGGGACAGGGCCACGAGCAGTACTTC.